A single sample gave rise to the 17 T cell receptor beta chains below, sequenced in a study of shared clonotypes between healthy human individuals. TCRdb's copy holds only in-frame clones and misses some; the assay was immunoSEQ multiplex PCR. Among a few million clones listed, approximately 93% were seen once. Sequencing was done on a sample of naive CD4+ T cells from PBMCs. Subset of the sample: CD45RA+ positively selected. Receptors originate from a man younger than 35 in good health. Some clones in this sample may be carry-over from other donors' samples.

The V and J genes are TRBV29-1 and TRBJ2-3, with D possibly TRBD2 on 6 matching bases. This CDR3 spans 14 amino acids. Germline-derived CDR1 and CDR2 are SQVTM and ANQGSEA. V lost 6 bases and J lost 0, with 13 bases in between. CDR3 amino acids: CSVELGGSTDTQYF. As DNA, the CDR3 is TGCAGCGTGGAGTTGGGGGGTAGCACAGATACGCAGTATTTT.

The V gene is TRBV19, the J gene TRBJ2-1; TRBD1 aligns across 11 bases. The CDR3 spans 15 residues. The germline gives CDR1 LNHDA, CDR2 SQIVND (reference sequence). V shed 8 bases and J 1 base; nucleotides not matched to a gene: 4. CDR3 nucleotide sequence: TGTGCCAGTGCGGACAGGGGGCGATCCTACAATGAGCAGTTCTTC. Residues: CASADRGRSYNEQFF.

Turning to this clone: Other DNA sequences in the sample encode the same CDR3. The chain recombines TRBV29-1 with TRBJ1-1; tentative D call: TRBD1 (6 bases). CDR1 and CDR2 from the germline V gene are SQVTM and ANQGSEA. Trimming cost V 4 bases and J 1 base, with 10 bases left between them. The CDR3 totals 13 residues. The CDR3 is CSVADRKNTEAFF. CDR3 bases: TGCAGCGTTGCGGACAGAAAGAACACTGAAGCTTTCTTT.

The chain carries TRBV19 and TRBJ1-3; D is unclear. The V gene lost 7 bases and the J gene lost 2 bases, with 18 bases spanning the gap. Germline loops: CDR1 LNHDA, CDR2 SQIVND (reference sequence). CDR3 size: 16 residues. The CDR3 coding sequence is TGTGCCAGTAAGGGCGTGACGCAGCCCCCTGGAAACACCATATATTTT. It translates to CASKGVTQPPGNTIYF.

A note on this clone: Other nucleotide sequences in the sample specify the same CDR3. This chain links TRBV28 with TRBJ2-7, with D perhaps TRBD1 (6 bases). The V gene lost 3 bases and the J gene lost 3 bases, with 6 bases spanning the gap. The CDR3 is 12 residues long. Germline CDR1 MDHEN, CDR2 SYDVKM. The CDR3: CASSLTGYEQYF. For the CDR3, the DNA is TGTGCCAGCAGTTTGACAGGCTACGAGCAGTACTTC. The complete variable domain, with remaining parts taken from reference TRBV28 and TRBJ2-7, reads DVKVTQSSRYLVKRTGEKVFLECVQDMDHENMFWYRQDPGLGLRLIYFSYDVKMKEKGDIPEGYSVSREKKERFSLILESASTNQTSMYLCASSLTGYEQYFGPGTRLTVT.

As to this clone: Other nucleotide sequences from this sample produce the same CDR3. The genes are TRBV5-4 and TRBJ2-3; 11 bases match TRBD2. The CDR3 extends over 16 amino acids. Germline V gene lookup returns CDR1 SGHNT and CDR2 YYREEE (reference sequence). J was trimmed by 3 bases and V by 2 bases; bases with no gene match: 5. CDR3 in DNA: TGTGCCAGCAGCTTTAAACTAGCGGGAGCTACAGATACGCAGTATTTT. This translates into CASSFKLAGATDTQYF.

V gene TRBV5-1 combines with J gene TRBJ2-5, with 8 bases that match TRBD2. This CDR3 spans 15 amino acids. CDR1 is SGHRS, CDR2 YFSETQ, per germline. Germline trimming cut 1 base from V and 5 bases from J; bases unmatched to any gene: 7. This CDR3 is CASSLIRSGSETQYF. The CDR3 DNA sequence: TGCGCCAGCAGCTTGATCCGGAGCGGGAGCGAGACCCAGTACTTC.

V usage is TRBV28 and J usage is TRBJ2-1, with TRBD2 matching over 8 bases. V was clipped by 3 bases and J by 6 bases; unmatched bases: 7. The germline gives CDR1 MDHEN, CDR2 SYDVKM. This CDR3 is built from 15 residues. CDR3 residues: CASSFLAGGLNEQFF. The CDR3 nucleotides read TGTGCCAGCAGTTTTCTCGCGGGAGGACTCAATGAGCAGTTCTTC. Looking up the rest from reference TRBV28 and TRBJ2-1 gives the full variable domain: DVKVTQSSRYLVKRTGEKVFLECVQDMDHENMFWYRQDPGLGLRLIYFSYDVKMKEKGDIPEGYSVSREKKERFSLILESASTNQTSMYLCASSFLAGGLNEQFFGPGTRLTVL.

This clone occurred once. The V call is TRBV5-4, the J call TRBJ1-1; D might be TRBD1 (6 bases). Trimming stripped 3 bases from V and 5 bases from J, with 11 bases between. Germline V gene lookup returns CDR1 SGHNT and CDR2 YYREEE (reference sequence). The length of the CDR3 is 13 residues. The CDR3 reads CASSWAQGTEAFF. In DNA form, the CDR3 reads TGTGCCAGCAGCTGGGCCCAGGGGACTGAAGCTTTCTTT.

The chain couples TRBV7-3 to TRBJ1-2; D gene uncertain. CDR3 length: 15 residues. Per germline, CDR1 SGHTA and CDR2 FQGTGA. V was cut by 2 bases and J by 1 base, with 11 bases left in between. The CDR3 nucleotides read TGTGCCAGCAGCTTAGAGGAGGGTTTTAACTATGGCTACACCTTC. This gives the protein CASSLEEGFNYGYTF.

The sample holds a few counts of this clone. J is TRBJ1-1 and V is TRBV28, with D unresolved. Trimming left V 3 bases short and J 2 bases short, with 7 bases between. This CDR3 comprises 13 residues. CDR1 is MDHEN and CDR2 is SYDVKM in the germline V gene. The CDR3: CASSFISNTEAFF. The CDR3 DNA follows: TGTGCCAGCAGTTTCATTAGTAACACTGAAGCTTTCTTT. The variable domain in full, completed from reference TRBV28 and TRBJ1-1, reads DVKVTQSSRYLVKRTGEKVFLECVQDMDHENMFWYRQDPGLGLRLIYFSYDVKMKEKGDIPEGYSVSREKKERFSLILESASTNQTSMYLCASSFISNTEAFFGQGTRLTVV.

The genes are TRBV18 and TRBJ2-3; D remains ambiguous. Germline loops: CDR1 KGHSH, CDR2 LQKENI. V gave up 0 bases and J gave up 4 bases, with 5 bases separating them. The CDR3 runs 13 residues. The CDR3 bases are TGTGCCAGCTCACCACCTTGGGCAGATACGCAGTATTTT. This codes for CASSPPWADTQYF.

This chain joins TRBV7-3 and TRBJ2-5; possibly TRBD2 for D (6 bases). CDR1 SGHTA and CDR2 FQGTGA come from the germline V gene. The CDR3 has 15 amino acids. Trimming cost V 5 bases and J 3 bases, with 16 bases left between them. CDR3 nucleotide sequence: TGTGCCAGCAGCGTCACGGGACTTCCCAAAGAGACCCAGTACTTC. Protein sequence: CASSVTGLPKETQYF.

The V gene is TRBV30, the J gene TRBJ1-3, with TRBD1 matching 7 bases. The CDR3 runs 17 residues. Germline CDR1 and CDR2: GTSNPN and SVGIG (reference sequence). Losses at the gene ends were 8 bases for V and 0 bases for J; bases not matched to a gene: 16. This CDR3 is CAAQTGTDNRSGNTIYF. Written as DNA, the CDR3 is TGTGCCGCTCAAACCGGGACAGATAATCGCTCTGGAAACACCATATATTTT.

The rearrangement links TRBV18 to TRBJ2-3; 9 nucleotides line up with TRBD2. V lost 4 bases to trimming and J lost 4 bases; unmatched junction nucleotides: 3. Per germline, CDR1 KGHSH and CDR2 LQKENI. The CDR3 runs 14 residues. The DNA for the CDR3 is TGTGCCAGCTCACAGGGACTAGCATCAGATACGCAGTATTTT. This encodes CASSQGLASDTQYF. Using reference TRBV18 and TRBJ2-3 for the parts outside the CDR3, the full variable domain is NAGVMQNPRHLVRRRGQEARLRCSPMKGHSHVYWYRQLPEEGLKFMVYLQKENIIDESGMPKERFSAEFPKEGPSILRIQQVVRGDSAAYFCASSQGLASDTQYFGPGTRLTVL.

This clone came up once. This chain joins TRBV21-1 and TRBJ1-1; the DNA was not used to check the table's D call, TRBD1. TRBV21-1 is an annotated pseudogene. The CDR3 consists of 17 residues. The CDR3 region is CASGPTGKGLIDTEAFF. For the CDR3, the DNA is TGTGCCAGCGGCCCGACAGGGAAGGGCCTCATCGACACTGAAGCTTTCTTT.

This clone was seen only once. The chain is built from TRBV5-1 and TRBJ1-5, with TRBD1 matching over 8 bases. Germline V gives CDR1 SGHRS, CDR2 YFSETQ. J gave up 13 bases and V 0 bases, and 12 bases lay outside the gene matches. The CDR3 is 15 amino acids. The CDR3 bases are TGCGCCAGCAGCTTGGGGGGAAAAGGACAGGGCGAGCAGCATTTT. Protein sequence: CASSLGGKGQGEQHF.